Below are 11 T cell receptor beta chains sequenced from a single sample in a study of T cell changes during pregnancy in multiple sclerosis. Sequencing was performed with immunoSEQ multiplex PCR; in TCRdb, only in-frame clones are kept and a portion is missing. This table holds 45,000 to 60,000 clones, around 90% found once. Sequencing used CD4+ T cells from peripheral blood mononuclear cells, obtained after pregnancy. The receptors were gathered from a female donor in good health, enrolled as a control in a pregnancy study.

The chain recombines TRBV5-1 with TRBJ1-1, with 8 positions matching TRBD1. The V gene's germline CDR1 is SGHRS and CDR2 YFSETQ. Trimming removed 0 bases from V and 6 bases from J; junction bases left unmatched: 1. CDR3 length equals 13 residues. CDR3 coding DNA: TGCGCCAGCAGCTTGGCAGGGGGCGCTGAAGCTTTCTTT. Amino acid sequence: CASSLAGGAEAFF.

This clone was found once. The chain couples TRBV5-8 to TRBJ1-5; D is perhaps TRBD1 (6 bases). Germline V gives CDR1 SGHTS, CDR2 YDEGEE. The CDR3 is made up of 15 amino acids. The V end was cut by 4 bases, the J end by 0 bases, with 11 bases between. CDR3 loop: CASSHGQLSNQPQHF. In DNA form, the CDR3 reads TGTGCCAGCAGCCACGGACAGCTTAGCAATCAGCCCCAGCATTTT.

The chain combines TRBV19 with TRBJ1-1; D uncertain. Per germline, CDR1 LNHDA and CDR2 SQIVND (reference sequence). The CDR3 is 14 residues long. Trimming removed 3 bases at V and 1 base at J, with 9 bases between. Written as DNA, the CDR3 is TGTGCCAGTAGTATCCCGGGTGGGAACACTGAAGCTTTCTTT. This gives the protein CASSIPGGNTEAFF.

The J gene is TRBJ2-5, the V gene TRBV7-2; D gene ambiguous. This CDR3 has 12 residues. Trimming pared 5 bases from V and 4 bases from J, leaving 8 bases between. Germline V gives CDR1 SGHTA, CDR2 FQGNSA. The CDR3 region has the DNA TGTGCCAGCAGCCCGTACTCAGAGACCCAGTACTTC. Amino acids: CASSPYSETQYF.

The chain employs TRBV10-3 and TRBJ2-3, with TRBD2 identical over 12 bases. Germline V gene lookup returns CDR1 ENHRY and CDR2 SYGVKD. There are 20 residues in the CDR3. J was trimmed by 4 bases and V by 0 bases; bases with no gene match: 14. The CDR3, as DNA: TGTGCCATCAGTGAGTCAGCAGGGAGGGCTAGCGGGAGGGCCGCAGATACGCAGTATTTT. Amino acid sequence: CAISESAGRASGRAADTQYF.

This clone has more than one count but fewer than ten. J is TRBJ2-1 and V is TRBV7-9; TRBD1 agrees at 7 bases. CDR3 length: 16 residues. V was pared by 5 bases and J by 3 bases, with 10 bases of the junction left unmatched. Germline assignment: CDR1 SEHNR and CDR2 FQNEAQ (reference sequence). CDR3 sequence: CASSRKRGPGYNEQFF. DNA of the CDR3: TGTGCCAGCAGCCGGAAGAGGGGGCCGGGCTACAATGAGCAGTTCTTC. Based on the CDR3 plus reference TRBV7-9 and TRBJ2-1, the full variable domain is DTGVSQNPRHKITKRGQNVTFRCDPISEHNRLYWYRQTLGQGPEFLTYFQNEAQLEKSRLLSDRFSAERPKGSFSTLEIQRTEQGDSAMYLCASSRKRGPGYNEQFFGPGTRLTVL.

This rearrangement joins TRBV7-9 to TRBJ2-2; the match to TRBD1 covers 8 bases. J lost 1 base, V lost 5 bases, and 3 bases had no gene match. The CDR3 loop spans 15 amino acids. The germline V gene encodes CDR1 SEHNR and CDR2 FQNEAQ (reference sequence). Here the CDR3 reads CASSRQGLNTGELFF. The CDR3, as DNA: TGTGCCAGCAGCCGACAGGGGCTGAACACCGGGGAGCTGTTTTTT.

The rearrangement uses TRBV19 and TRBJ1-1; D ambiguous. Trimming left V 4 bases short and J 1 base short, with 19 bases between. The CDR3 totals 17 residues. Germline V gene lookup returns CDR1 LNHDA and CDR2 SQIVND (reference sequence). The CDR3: CASSTDWIVQWNTEAFF. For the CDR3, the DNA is TGTGCCAGTAGTACGGACTGGATAGTGCAATGGAACACTGAAGCTTTCTTT.

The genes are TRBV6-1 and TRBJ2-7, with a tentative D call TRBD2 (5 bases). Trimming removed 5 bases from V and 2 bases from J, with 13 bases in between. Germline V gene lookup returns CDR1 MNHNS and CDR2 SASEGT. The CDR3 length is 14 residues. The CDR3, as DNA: TGTGCCAGCAGTCTCCGGGATAGGGCCTACGAGCAGTACTTC. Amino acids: CASSLRDRAYEQYF.

The CDR3 sequence is CATSRVAGAAYEQYF. The CDR3 bases are TGTGCCACCAGCAGAGTGGCAGGGGCCGCCTACGAGCAGTACTTC. The chain is built from TRBV15 and TRBJ2-7, with D tentatively TRBD1 (6 bases). The CDR3 extends over 15 amino acids. The V end was cut by 1 base, the J end by 2 bases, with 12 bases between. Germline loops: CDR1 LNHNV, CDR2 YYDKDF (reference sequence).

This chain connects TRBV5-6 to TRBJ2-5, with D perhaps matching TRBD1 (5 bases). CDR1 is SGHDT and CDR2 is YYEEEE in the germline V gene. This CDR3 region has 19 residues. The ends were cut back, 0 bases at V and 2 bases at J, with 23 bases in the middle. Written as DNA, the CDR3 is TGTGCCAGCAGCTTGGGGTCTTACTCAGGGCGGAGACCGCAAGAGACCCAGTACTTC. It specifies CASSLGSYSGRRPQETQYF.